This T cell receptor (beta chain) is drawn from a study of cytomegalovirus exposure and HLA in healthy donors. The study ran its PCR with 60 Vbeta and 13 Jbeta primers. The assay was immunoSEQ multiplex PCR, and TCRdb's table has in-frame clones only and misses some. The profile shows 150,000 to 200,000 clones, just under 80% of them singletons. There are 18 residues in the CDR3. Trimming removed 5 bases from V and 2 bases from J; junction bases left unmatched: 13. Germline CDR1 SGHRS, CDR2 YFSETQ. The genes are TRBV5-1 and TRBJ2-2; the match to TRBD2 covers 9 bases. Sample: PBMCs. The source of this sequence is a woman aged 25-40 years in good health and CMV-seropositive. CDR3: CASRLNRKREANTGELFF. The CDR3 DNA follows: TGCGCCAGCAGATTGAACCGAAAGCGGGAGGCCAACACCGGGGAGCTGTTTTTT.